A single TCR beta chain is shown here with its context. Study processing details: Scientists estimated how many nucleated cells there were by amplifying reference gene primers. The data were produced by immunoSEQ multiplex PCR, yet TCRdb's version contains in-frame clones alone and is incomplete. From that table come the V and J calls and clone size; the DNA was used to work out D and trimming. The sample comprises 110,000 or so clones, over 80% of which are singletons, and about 4.5% rests with the top ten. Germline V lookup: CDR1 MGHDK, CDR2 SYGVNS. V lost 5 bases and J lost 3, with 22 bases in between. CDR3 size: 17 residues. The sample comes from a study of blood T cell repertoires in COVID-19. Study as a whole: The study drew acute and convalescent COVID-19 samples from the United States, Italy and Spain.

Sequenced input: peripheral blood. The origin of this receptor is a woman aged 45-65 years with acute or convalescent COVID-19. The chain couples TRBV25-1 to TRBJ2-5; a possible D gene is TRBD1 (6 bases). The CDR3 sequence: CASSPRSTGTLEETQYF. CDR3 sequence (DNA): TGTGCCAGCAGTCCCCGATCCACCGGGACACTGGAAGAGACCCAGTACTTC.